The present TCR beta chain was sequenced within a study of regulatory T cells in long-lasting Graves disease (dated by TCRdb to about 2021). Regarding the study in general: Persistent Graves' disease was defined as persistently positive TSH receptor autoantibodies together with antithyroid drug treatment for over 5 years. Persistent Graves' disease patients in the clinical cohort had taken antithyroid drugs for roughly ten years on average. A total of around 35 samples were covered by TCR sequencing, comprising roughly 13 persistent and approximately 20 newly diagnosed Graves' disease patients. This study used TCR sequencing and RNA sequencing of peripheral blood to compare persistent Graves' disease patients against newly diagnosed Graves' disease patients. The study was registered as a clinical trial and conducted in China.

Overall study outcomes, separate from this receptor: The authors noted that the small sample size was a limitation that may lower accuracy. Sequencing and analysis were restricted to the TCR beta chain. Persistent disease showed preferential use of TRBV28, TRBJ1-2 and TRBJ2-5, whereas newly diagnosed disease favored TRBV20-1 and TRBJ2-1. Peripheral blood alone was examined, since thyroid tissue, which constituted the primary lesion, could not be accessed. Patients with persistent disease shared more public clonotypes (about 2,900) than newly diagnosed patients did (more than 900). Lower TCR Shannon entropy and fewer highly expanded clones were observed in persistent Graves' disease patients than in newly diagnosed patients, which suggested clonal expansion.

The library was obtained by multiplex PCR. For sequencing, an Illumina HiSeq 4000 was employed. To build TCR beta libraries, CDR3 regions were amplified by Arm-PCR using iRepertoire HTBI primers. PCR products were gel purified before sequencing. In the paper's pipeline: Across samples, 62 TRBV and roughly 13 TRBJ segments were identified and used for gene usage analysis of CDR3 amino acid clonotypes. COPE and FqMerger were used to merge the filtered high-quality paired reads into contigs. BLAST was used to align contigs to IMGT TRBV, TRBD and TRBJ reference genes, with CDR3 defined following IMGT. Any clonotype with a frequency above 0.1% was classified as a highly expanded clone. Repertoire diversity was measured by Shannon entropy, and V-J evenness by the Gini coefficient. A clonotype was considered public if more than one individual shared it. Through fastp at Q25 and MiXCR, TCRdb rebuilt clones from the public reads, retaining in-frame beta chains. Each CDR3 protein gets just one entry, which takes the most common genes and DNA from the rows behind it. Clone size and V and J calls follow TCRdb, not the original study. The sample yields around 460,000 distinct CDR3 sequences; around a fifth were counted once. The ten largest account for around 13% of the sample.

Points on this clonotype: The clone's antigen remains unknown. No much larger clone exists at a distance of one base, and base qualities are not known.

The time point tag for this specimen amounts to: persistent/refractory GD, antithyroid drugs over 5 years with positive TRAb. For both TCR sequencing and RNA sequencing, RNA was extracted from PBMCs in TRIzol. The diagnosis of Graves' disease was made according to American Thyroid Association guidelines. The patients came from an endocrinology department in Xi'an, China. Each patient gave about 9.1 milliliters of peripheral blood, collected in an EDTA anticoagulant tube. Ficoll Paque Plus density gradient separation was used to isolate PBMCs, and no further T cell sorting was performed. RNA quality was checked with an Agilent 2100 Bioanalyzer and agarose gel, and concentration with a NanoDrop 2000. The CDR3, from cysteine to phenylalanine, totals 17 residues. Only the CDR3 part of the read is kept: 51 bases, read in frame from the first base. CDR1 is given as MNHNS and CDR2 as SASEGT, both from the germline V gene. After removal of 6 bases from V and 0 bases from J, the junction retains 6 bases not matched to a gene.

The receptor's source is a female donor with Graves disease. Sequenced here: peripheral blood mononuclear cells (PBMCs), sampled when the disease was refractory, from a patient treated with antithyroid drugs. The chain joins TRBV6-1 to TRBJ2-6, and TRBD1 matches 9 of the central bases. The nucleotide sequence reads as follows: TGTGCCAGCAGCCTCGACAGGGGGGGCTCTGGGGCCAACGTCCTGACTTTC. This encodes CASSLDRGGSGANVLTF.